This T cell receptor beta chain was observed in a study of shared clonotypes between healthy human individuals. Findings and caveats of the study: Generation probability values for non-shared clonotypes were lower than those for clonotypes shared by all four donors.

The repertoire was sequenced with immunoSEQ multiplex PCR; TCRdb's copy has only in-frame clones and lacks some. This sample has about 2 million clones, with 95% found just once. A word on this clone: What it binds is not known.

The sample consisted of naive CD4+ T cells sorted from blood. As to subset: CD45RA+ positively selected. The clonotype was recovered from a man younger than 30 in good health.

CDR3 DNA sequence: TGTGCCAGTAGTATCGGGGACAGGGGAGGAGGCTACACCTTC. Translation: CASSIGDRGGGYTF. The chain recombines TRBV19 with TRBJ1-2; the match to TRBD1 covers 10 bases. CDR1 is LNHDA, CDR2 SQIVND, per germline (reference sequence). Germline trimming cut 3 bases from V and 8 bases from J; bases unmatched to any gene: 6. This CDR3 is built from 14 residues.